Each of the 18 T cell receptor beta chains below was sequenced from the same sample in a study of T cells in Graves' hyperthyroidism and ophthalmopathy. From RNA transcripts, TCR beta CDR3 regions were amplified. TCR CDR3 regions were first amplified by RT-PCR with HTBI primers. TCRdb passed the multiplex PCR reads through MiXCR, listing each CDR3 protein once. The data show 450,000 to 700,000 distinct CDR3 sequences, roughly 46% seen once. The specimen was peripheral blood or thyroid tissue (not recorded which). These receptors were taken from a woman aged 18 to 35 with Graves' hyperthyroidism.

The genes are TRBV7-8 and TRBJ2-5, with TRBD2 matching over 8 bases. Germline V CDR1 and CDR2: SGHVS, FQNEAQ. The CDR3 consists of 14 residues. Trimming took 5 bases from V and 9 from J; bases not matched to a gene: 11. CDR3 sequence (DNA): TGTGCCAGCAGCCAATCGGGGGGGAATCAGCCCCAGTACTTC. This codes for CASSQSGGNQPQYF.

This clonotype has a count of ten or more. This chain uses TRBV5-5 with TRBJ2-7, with 7 bases aligning to TRBD1. Germline assignment: CDR1 SGHKS and CDR2 YYEKEE (reference sequence). With 3 bases clipped from V and 0 bases from J, the junction kept 6 bases outside the gene matches. The length of the CDR3 is 15 residues. The CDR3 spells CASSYRGPSSYEQYF. The CDR3 region has the DNA TGTGCCAGCAGCTACAGGGGCCCCAGCTCCTACGAGCAGTACTTC. The entire variable domain, with the rest obtained from reference TRBV5-5 and TRBJ2-7, is as follows: DAGVTQSPTHLIKTRGQQVTLRCSPISGHKSVSWYQQVLGQGPQFIFQYYEKEERGRGNFPDRFSARQFPNYSSELNVNALLLGDSALYLCASSYRGPSSYEQYFGPGTRLTVT.

This clonotype was found many times. The gene calls are TRBV9 and TRBJ1-2; no firm D call. This CDR3 has 12 residues. Germline V gives CDR1 SGDLS, CDR2 YYNGEE. The V and J ends lost 5 bases and 0 bases respectively, with 5 bases between them. The CDR3 region has the DNA TGTGCCAGCAGTCCAGCTAACTATGGCTACACCTTC. This sequence encodes CASSPANYGYTF.

This clonotype came up many times. The chain joins TRBV25-1 to TRBJ2-2, with TRBD1 as a possible D gene (6 bases). This CDR3 is built from 15 residues. Per germline, CDR1 MGHDK and CDR2 SYGVNS. V shed 2 bases and J shed 3 bases, with 10 bases lying between them. The CDR3 here is CASSEGQTHTGELFF. Here the CDR3 DNA reads TGTGCCAGCAGTGAAGGACAGACTCACACCGGGGAGCTGTTTTTT.

This clonotype was seen ten or more times. This chain uses TRBV5-6 with TRBJ1-2, with a possible D match to TRBD1 (6 bases). V was cut by 0 bases and J by 7 bases, with 19 bases left in between. The CDR3 is made up of 16 amino acids. Germline assignment: CDR1 SGHDT and CDR2 YYEEEE. Here the CDR3 reads CASSLEGRWGAGGYTF. In DNA form, the CDR3 reads TGTGCCAGCAGCTTGGAAGGTCGCTGGGGGGCAGGTGGCTACACCTTC.

This chain joins TRBV29-1 and TRBJ1-2; D is ambiguous. Germline CDR1 is SQVTM and CDR2 is ANQGSEA. There are 8 residues in the CDR3. Between the trimmed V and J ends, which lost 8 bases and 4 bases, there was a span of 2 bases. The CDR3 sequence is CSRYGYTF. The CDR3 DNA follows: TGCAGCCGCTATGGCTACACCTTC.

The genes are TRBV30 and TRBJ1-1; D perhaps matches TRBD1 (6 bases). Germline lookup yields CDR1 GTSNPN and CDR2 SVGIG (reference sequence). Trimming cost V 3 bases and J 1 base, with 18 bases left between them. The CDR3 is 16 amino acids. The CDR3 coding sequence is TGTGCCTGGAGCGCGAGGGGGGGCGCGAAGAACACTGAAGCTTTCTTT. Its translation: CAWSARGGAKNTEAFF.

This clonotype was recorded many times. The rearrangement links TRBV4-3 to TRBJ1-3; the D is unclear. Germline loops: CDR1 LGHNA, CDR2 YSLEER. V lost 3 bases, J lost 0 bases, and 9 bases lay in between. This CDR3 comprises 15 residues. The CDR3 is CASSQTQSSGNTIYF. DNA for the CDR3: TGCGCCAGCAGCCAGACACAGAGCTCTGGAAACACCATATATTTT.

This chain links TRBV5-1 with TRBJ2-7, with 11 bases matching TRBD2. This CDR3 region has 16 residues. Germline CDR1 is SGHRS and CDR2 is YFSETQ. V shed 0 bases, J shed 7 bases, and the junction held 9 bases outside the gene matches. The CDR3 DNA is TGCGCCAGCAGCTTGGTCACGGGACTAGCGGAGGGTGAGCAGTACTTC. This codes for CASSLVTGLAEGEQYF.

The V call is TRBV20-1, the J call TRBJ1-1, with 8 bases matching TRBD1. The CDR3 sequence is 11 residues long. V trimming: 6 bases; J trimming: 7 bases; junction bases outside the gene matches: 4. Germline V lookup: CDR1 DFQATT, CDR2 SNEGSKA (reference sequence). The CDR3 DNA sequence: TGCAGTGCCCAGGGGGCTAATGAAGCTTTCTTT. This gives the protein CSAQGANEAFF.

CDR3 residues: CASSFFRGRDEQYF. CDR3 bases: TGTGCCAGCAGCTTTTTCAGGGGCAGGGATGAGCAGTACTTC. This chain uses TRBV7-2 with TRBJ2-7; a weak D match, TRBD1 (6 bases). With 3 bases removed from V and 7 bases from J, the gap between germline ends came to 16 bases. CDR1 and CDR2 from the germline V gene are SGHTA and FQGNSA. This CDR3 has 14 amino acids.

A note on this clonotype: Given a much more abundant clone one base away, this may be a read error. The chain carries TRBV6-5 and TRBJ1-4; D unresolved. Germline CDR1 is MNHEY and CDR2 is SVGAGI. V lost 7 bases and J lost 0, with 12 bases in between. This CDR3 contains 15 residues. The chain's CDR3 is CASILSPSTNEKLFF. CDR3 DNA sequence: TGTGCCAGCATACTGAGCCCTTCAACTAATGAAAAACTGTTTTTT.

This clonotype was found many times. The chain employs TRBV5-1 and TRBJ1-2, with 7 bases lining up with TRBD1. Losses at the gene ends were 4 bases for V and 4 bases for J; bases not matched to a gene: 4. The germline gives CDR1 SGHRS, CDR2 YFSETQ. The CDR3 is 13 amino acids. The DNA for the CDR3 is TGCGCCAGCAGCATGGGACAGACCTATGGCTACACCTTC. Encoded protein: CASSMGQTYGYTF. The variable domain in full, completed from reference TRBV5-1 and TRBJ1-2, reads KAGVTQTPRYLIKTRGQQVTLSCSPISGHRSVSWYQQTPGQGLQFLFEYFSETQRNKGNFPGRFSGRQFSNSRSEMNVSTLELGDSALYLCASSMGQTYGYTFGSGTRLTVV.

The gene calls are TRBV9 and TRBJ1-4; no reliable D call. This CDR3 comprises 13 residues. V lost 7 bases, J lost 8 bases, and 15 bases lay in between. Germline V gene lookup returns CDR1 SGDLS and CDR2 YYNGEE. CDR3 nucleotide sequence: TGTGCCAGCTCACCTGAGATGGGCGAAAAACTGTTTTTT. Its translation is CASSPEMGEKLFF. The entire variable domain, with the rest obtained from reference TRBV9 and TRBJ1-4, is as follows: DSGVTQTPKHLITATGQRVTLRCSPRSGDLSVYWYQQSLDQGLQFLIQYYNGEERAKGNILERFSAQQFPDLHSELNLSSLELGDSALYFCASSPEMGEKLFFGSGTQLSVL.

The V call is TRBV30, the J call TRBJ1-4; D may be TRBD1 (5 bases). Trimming took 4 bases from V and 5 from J, leaving 8 bases between them. Germline assignment: CDR1 GTSNPN and CDR2 SVGIG (reference sequence). This CDR3 contains 12 residues. The chain's CDR3 is CAWTGKNEKLFF. Here the CDR3 DNA reads TGTGCCTGGACAGGGAAGAATGAAAAACTGTTTTTT.

There are many counts of this clonotype. The J gene is TRBJ1-5, the V gene TRBV20-1; no firm D call. Germline V gives CDR1 DFQATT, CDR2 SNEGSKA (reference sequence). This CDR3 has 15 amino acids. Trimming stripped 6 bases from V and 4 bases from J, with 19 bases between. CDR3 loop: CSARSRHGANQPQHF. The DNA for the CDR3 is TGCAGTGCCAGAAGCCGCCACGGAGCAAATCAGCCCCAGCATTTT.

The chain uses TRBV7-9 and TRBJ2-7; TRBD1 agrees at 11 bases. The ends lost 8 bases at V and 0 bases at J; junction bases unmatched: 12. This CDR3 contains 17 residues. Germline CDR1 reads SEHNR; CDR2 reads FQNEAQ (reference sequence). The CDR3 loop is CASSPGTGGTSSYEQYF. The CDR3 DNA reads as TGTGCCAGCTCGCCCGGGACAGGGGGTACCAGCTCCTACGAGCAGTACTTC.

The rearrangement uses TRBV10-2 and TRBJ1-4; D remains unclear. The germline gives CDR1 WSHSY, CDR2 SAAADI. This CDR3 spans 15 amino acids. Trimming stripped 2 bases from V and 6 bases from J, with 13 bases between. CDR3 amino acids: CASSEGPGGDEKLFF. For the CDR3, the DNA is TGCGCCAGCAGTGAGGGACCCGGCGGGGATGAAAAACTGTTTTTT.